This TCR beta chain originates from a study of OX40 agonist ivuxolimab in advanced cancers. Turning to the study itself: Ivuxolimab, an agonistic anti-OX40 (CD134) antibody, was given to patients. Dose-escalation patients suffered from hepatocellular carcinoma, melanoma, renal cell or head and neck cancer. Checkpoint inhibitors had been given previously to 40% of patients.

Study findings and constraints: Several nonresponders also turned out to have low normalized T-cell clonal expansion.

Clones were sequenced by immunoSEQ multiplex PCR, and TCRdb holds only the in-frame ones, with some missing. The repertoire consists of tens of thousands of clones, with roughly 84% occurring once and the leading ten covering about 13%. This clone was picked up a small number of times. Its cognate antigen is unknown. This CDR3 is 14 amino acids long. The V gene's germline CDR1 is SGHRS and CDR2 YFSETQ. V lost 3 bases to trimming and J lost 6 bases; unmatched junction nucleotides: 3. The sequencing used CD4+ or CD8+ T cells sorted from blood, collected in a trial of the OX40 agonist ivuxolimab. The origin of this receptor is an adult with an advanced solid tumor such as melanoma, head and neck, liver or kidney cancer. The chain couples TRBV5-1 to TRBJ1-2, with 12 bases fitting TRBD1. The CDR3 region has the DNA TGCGCCAGCAGCTCGGGGGACAGGGGGCATGGCTACACCTTC. It yields the protein CASSSGDRGHGYTF.